This T cell receptor (beta chain) was observed in a study of identical twins (dated by TCRdb to the mid-2010s). For the study in its entirety: To test whether fetal clonotypes persist, this study deep-sequenced TCR alpha and beta repertoires from monozygotic twins, from unrelated adults of various ages, and from cord blood. To rule out contamination, the twin experiments were replicated at different times with different library preparation protocols. Study-level results and caveats: A weaker excess of twin sharing was found in beta out-of-frame sequences because the signal-to-noise ratio was lowered by fewer shared sequences. Invariant T cells such as MAIT and iNKT could partly confound zero-insertion analyses, though diverse VJ usage argued against this for most clonotypes. Because the same donors could not be followed over many years, the conclusions relied on cross-sectional statistical analysis. Fewer insertions were carried by abundant cord blood beta clonotypes; a weaker similar trend was observed in young adult naive repertoires, while no such trend was observed in memory repertoires. Compared with coincidental sharing between unrelated individuals, out-of-frame TCR alpha sequences shared between twins showed an excess of sequences with low generation probability. Recombination models systematically underestimated out-of-frame TCR alpha sharing in monozygotic twins but agreed with sharing between unrelated individuals.

From the cysteine through the phenylalanine, the CDR3 covers 15 amino acids. Only CDR3 DNA is held: 45 bases, read in frame from base 1. Relative to germline, V is missing 0 bases and J is missing 5 bases, with 3 bases of the junction outside any gene match. In the germline V gene, CDR1 corresponds to MRHNA and CDR2 to SNTAGT. This clonotype showed up many times. Its target antigen remains unknown. No per-base quality is available; no much larger clone lies one base away. Receptor amplification or capture employed 5' RACE. Sequencing was carried out with an Illumina HiSeq 2000. Template switching added a universal primer binding site, and the final cDNA carried a unique molecular identifier that allowed TCR cDNA molecules to be counted accurately. First-strand cDNA for TCR alpha and beta chains was synthesized from specific primers in the conserved constant-segment region. To control for contamination, every cDNA library carried two barcodes: a SMART-Mk sample barcode plus Illumina barcodes. Two successive PCR steps introduced TruSeq adapter sequences along with Illumina sample barcodes. Sequencing of the TCR alpha and beta cDNA libraries was done on the Illumina HiSeq platform using custom primers. The original methods were these. MiGEC was used to process raw reads and extract unique molecular identifiers, and MiXCR was used to find CDR3 positions. Recombination models were inferred per individual with the repgenHMM and IGoR tools using an EM algorithm. The tcR package in R was used for shared clonotype analysis, with sharing normalized by the product of cloneset sizes. To study raw recombination free of thymic and clonal selection effects, out-of-frame nonproductive sequences were analyzed. TCRdb redid the processing of the public reads, applying fastp at Q25 and MiXCR, and retained in-frame beta chains. Duplicate CDR3 protein sequences are folded into a single record with the most common DNA and genes. The V and J calls follow TCRdb's processing rather than the paper's. This sample lists 200,000 to 250,000 distinct CDR3 sequences; 5.5% to 7.5% were detected once. 13% to 15% of the sample belongs to the ten largest clones.

Every donor in the study was a healthy Caucasian. The twin cohort consisted of three pairs of female monozygotic twins, all aged about 18 to 29 years. Positive isolation kits from Invitrogen were used to isolate the CD4+ and CD8+ T cell populations. These same records also appear under a second study, on T cells expressing NK-cell markers. As described in the second report: Seven to nine donors provided sorted CD3+CD56+NKG2C+, CD3+CD56+NKG2C- and CD3+CD56-NKG2C+ T-cell subsets, whose TCR beta-chain repertoires were profiled. Among the eight sequenced donors, only one was HCMV-seronegative, while the other seven were HCMV-seropositive. To restrict sorting to alphabetaTCR-expressing T cells, an anti-gammadeltaTCR antibody was added in several experiments. In more than 5 donors, the dominant CD3+CD56+NKG2C+ clonotypes were found to rank among the top 10 CD8+ clonotypes and to make up roughly 1.0-7.0% of CD8+ T cells. Those dominant clonotypes were again the most abundant among CD3+CD56-NKG2C+ cells in several donors, at about 25-60.1%. It remained unclear whether the expanded NKG2C-expressing T cell clones were specific for HCMV antigens. Randomly selected healthy volunteers, three men and five women, were used as the eight sequenced donors. To determine HCMV serostatus, a commercial ELISA kit was used to detect HCMV-specific IgG in serum. MIGEC handled demultiplexing of the reads and grouping by UMI, while MiTCR was used to assemble and quantify clonotypes. To exclude erroneous sequences, any TCR cDNA sequence not supported by at least two reads was discarded. The tcR package was used for downstream repertoire analysis, and clonotypes were matched across fractions by CDR3 nucleotide sequence plus V segment. VDJmatch was used to annotate antigen specificity against VDJdb, with one amino acid substitution allowed in CDR3.

The sequence is built from TRBV6-4 and TRBJ2-1, with 8 junctional bases fitting TRBD2. The clonotype comes from a woman aged 18-29 years in good health. Sequencing was done on a sample of CD8+ T cells sorted from blood. The CDR3 region: CASSDSAGGHNEQFF. At the DNA level, the sequence is TGTGCCAGCAGTGACTCTGCGGGGGGTCACAATGAGCAGTTCTTC.